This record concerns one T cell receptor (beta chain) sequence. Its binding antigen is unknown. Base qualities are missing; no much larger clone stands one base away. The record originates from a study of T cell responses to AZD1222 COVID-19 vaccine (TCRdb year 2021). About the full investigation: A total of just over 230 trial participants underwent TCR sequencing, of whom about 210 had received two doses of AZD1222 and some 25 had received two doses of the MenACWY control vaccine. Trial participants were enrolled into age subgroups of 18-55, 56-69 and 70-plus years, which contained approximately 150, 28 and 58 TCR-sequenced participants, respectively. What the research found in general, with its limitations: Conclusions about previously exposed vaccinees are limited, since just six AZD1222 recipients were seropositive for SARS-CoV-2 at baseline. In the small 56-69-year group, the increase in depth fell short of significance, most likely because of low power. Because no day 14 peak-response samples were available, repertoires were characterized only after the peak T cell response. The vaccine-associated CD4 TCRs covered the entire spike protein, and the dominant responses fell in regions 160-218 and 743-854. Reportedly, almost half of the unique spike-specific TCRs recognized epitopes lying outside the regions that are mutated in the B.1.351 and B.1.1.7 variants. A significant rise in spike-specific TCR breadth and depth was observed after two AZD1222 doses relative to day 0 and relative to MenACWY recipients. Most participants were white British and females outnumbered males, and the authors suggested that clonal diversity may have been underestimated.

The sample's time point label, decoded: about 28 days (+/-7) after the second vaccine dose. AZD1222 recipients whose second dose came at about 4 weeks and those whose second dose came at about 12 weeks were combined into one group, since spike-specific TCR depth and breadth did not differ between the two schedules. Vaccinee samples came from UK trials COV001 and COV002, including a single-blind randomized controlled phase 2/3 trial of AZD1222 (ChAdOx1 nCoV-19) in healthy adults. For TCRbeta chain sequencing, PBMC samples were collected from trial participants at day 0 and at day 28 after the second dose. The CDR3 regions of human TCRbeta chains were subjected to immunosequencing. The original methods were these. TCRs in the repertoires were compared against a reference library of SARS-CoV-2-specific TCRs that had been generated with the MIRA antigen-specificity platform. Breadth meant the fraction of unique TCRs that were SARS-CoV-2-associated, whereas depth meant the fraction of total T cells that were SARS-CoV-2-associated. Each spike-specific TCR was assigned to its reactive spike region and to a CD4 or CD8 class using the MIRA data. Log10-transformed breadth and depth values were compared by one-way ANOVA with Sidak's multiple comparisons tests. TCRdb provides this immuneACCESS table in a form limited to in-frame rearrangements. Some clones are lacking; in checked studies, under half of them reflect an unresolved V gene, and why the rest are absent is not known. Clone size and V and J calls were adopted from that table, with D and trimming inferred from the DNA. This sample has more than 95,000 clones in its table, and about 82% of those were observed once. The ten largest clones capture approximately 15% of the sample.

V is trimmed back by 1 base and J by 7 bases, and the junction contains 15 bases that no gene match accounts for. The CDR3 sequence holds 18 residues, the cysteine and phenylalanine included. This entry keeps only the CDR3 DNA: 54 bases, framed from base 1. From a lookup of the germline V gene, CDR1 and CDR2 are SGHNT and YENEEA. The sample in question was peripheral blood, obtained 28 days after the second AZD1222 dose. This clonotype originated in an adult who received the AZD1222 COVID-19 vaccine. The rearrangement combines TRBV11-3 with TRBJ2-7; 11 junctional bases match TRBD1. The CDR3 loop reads CASSLAPGQGATEREQYF. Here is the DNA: TGTGCCAGCAGCTTAGCCCCTGGACAGGGGGCCACAGAACGGGAGCAGTACTTC.